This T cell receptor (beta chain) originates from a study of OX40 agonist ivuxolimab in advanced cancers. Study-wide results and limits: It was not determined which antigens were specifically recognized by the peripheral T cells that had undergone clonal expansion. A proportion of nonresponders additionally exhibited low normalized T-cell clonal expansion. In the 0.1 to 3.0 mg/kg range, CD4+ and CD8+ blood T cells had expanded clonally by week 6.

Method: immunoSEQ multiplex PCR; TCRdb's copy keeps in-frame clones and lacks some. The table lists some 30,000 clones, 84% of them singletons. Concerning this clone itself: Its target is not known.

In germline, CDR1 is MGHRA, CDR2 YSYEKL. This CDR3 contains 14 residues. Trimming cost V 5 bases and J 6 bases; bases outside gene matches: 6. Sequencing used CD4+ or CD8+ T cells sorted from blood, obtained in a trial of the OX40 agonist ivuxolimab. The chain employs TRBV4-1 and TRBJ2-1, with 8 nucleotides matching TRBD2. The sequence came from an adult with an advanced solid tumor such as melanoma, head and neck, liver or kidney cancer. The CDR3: CASSYGGALNEQFF. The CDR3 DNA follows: TGCGCCAGCAGCTACGGGGGGGCCCTCAATGAGCAGTTCTTC.